These T cell receptor beta chains were read from a single sample in a study of early T cells in non-severe SARS-CoV-2 infection. TCRdb called the 5' RACE reads again in MiXCR, with one record for every CDR3 protein. The sample lists 90,000 to 130,000 distinct CDR3 sequences, 9.5% to 13% seen once, with 3% to 3.5% in the top ten. Sequencing used whole blood. The origin of the receptors is an adult who was a healthcare worker with PCR-confirmed SARS-CoV-2 infection or an uninfected control (not recorded which). CDR3s include the opening cysteine and the closing phenylalanine or tryptophan. The D gene is left open where the match is weak. Clone size, where shown, is once, few, many, or a class for clones that have expanded.

>TRBJ1-1|TRBV7-9|TRBD1|.
TGTGCCAGCAGCCCCGGGCAGGGGGCTTGGGACACTGAAGCTTTCTTT
CASSPGQGAWDTEAFF
>TRBJ2-3|TRBV20-1|TRBD2|many
TGCAGTGCTAGATTTACTAGCGGGGAAAATTCCACAGATACGCAGTATTTT
CSARFTSGENSTDTQYF
>TRBJ1-1|TRBV12-3/TRBV12-4|.|.
TGTGCCAGCAGTCCAGGGCCTGAAGCTTTCTTT
CASSPGPEAFF
>TRBJ2-1|TRBV14|TRBD2|few
TGTGCCAGCAGCCAGCAGCGGGGGGCCTACAATGAGCAGTTCTTC
CASSQQRGAYNEQFF
>TRBJ1-1|TRBV12-3/TRBV12-4|.|.
TGTGCCAGCAGTTCTCGGCGAGCAGGTGGTAACACTGAAGCTTTCTTT
CASSSRRAGGNTEAFF
>TRBJ1-6|TRBV6-4|.|.
TGTGCCAGCAGTGAATTCGGCCTCGTTGGGTCCTATAATTCACCCCTCCACTTT
CASSEFGLVGSYNSPLHF
>TRBJ2-1|TRBV5-8|.|few
TGTGCCAGCAGCTTGGTGGGGGATGCCTACAATGAGCAGTTCTTC
CASSLVGDAYNEQFF
>TRBJ2-1|TRBV25-1|.|.
TGTGCCAGCAGTGATACACGGGGGCAGTTCTTC
CASSDTRGQFF
>TRBJ2-3|TRBV19|TRBD2|few
TGTGCCAGTAGTACGTCCGGGACTAGTCCGCAGTATTTT
CASSTSGTSPQYF
>TRBJ1-5|TRBV2|.|.
TGTGCCAGCAGTGAAGGGCGGATCAGCAATCAGCCCCAGCATTTT
CASSEGRISNQPQHF
>TRBJ2-3|TRBV6-5|.|.
TGTGCCAGCAGGGAGAGCGGGCTCGGCGATACGCAGTATTTT
CASRESGLGDTQYF
>TRBJ2-7|TRBV29-1|.|.
TGCAGCGTTGAAGATCCCACAGTCTACGAGCAGTACTTC
CSVEDPTVYEQYF
>TRBJ2-7|TRBV29-1|.|few
TGCAGCGTCAGACAGGACCCCTACGAGCAGTACTTC
CSVRQDPYEQYF
>TRBJ2-1|TRBV7-9|TRBD2|many
TGTGCCAGCAGTCAGGGACTAGCGGGAGCAAAGCACAATGAGCAGTTCTTC
CASSQGLAGAKHNEQFF
>TRBJ2-3|TRBV20-1|.|few
TGCAGTGCTAGAGACAGATCCTCTAGCACAGATACGCAGTATTTT
CSARDRSSSTDTQYF
>TRBJ1-2|TRBV20-1|TRBD1|.
TGCAGTGCCCCGGACAGGAACTATGGCTACACCTTC
CSAPDRNYGYTF
>TRBJ2-6|TRBV12-3/TRBV12-4|.|.
TGTGCCAGCCCTGCGACTGGGGCCAACGTCCTGACTTTC
CASPATGANVLTF
>TRBJ2-4|TRBV3-1|.|.
TGTGCCAGCAGCCCCCTAGACAGAGCCAAAAACATTCAGTACTTC
CASSPLDRAKNIQYF
>TRBJ2-4|TRBV28|TRBD1|.
TGTGCCAGCAGTGGGATTCCCGGGACAGGGGGAACCAAAAACATTCAGTACTTC
CASSGIPGTGGTKNIQYF
>TRBJ1-1|TRBV5-1|.|many
TGCGCCAGCAGCTTAGGGGTGTCCATGAACACTGAAGCTTTCTTT
CASSLGVSMNTEAFF
>TRBJ1-1|TRBV2|TRBD1|few
TGTGCCACCCCAGGGGGCGCCTTAAGGACTGAAGCTTTCTTT
CATPGGALRTEAFF
>TRBJ2-3|TRBV5-4|.|.
TGTGCCAGCAACGGCGGTCCTAGCACAGATACGCAGTATTTT
CASNGGPSTDTQYF
>TRBJ2-7|TRBV6-5|.|.
TGTGCCAGCGGGTTGTACGAGCAGTACTTC
CASGLYEQYF
>TRBJ2-1|TRBV11-2|TRBD2|few
TGTGCCAGCAGCTATAGCGGGGGGGCCGACAATGAGCAGTTCTTC
CASSYSGGADNEQFF
>TRBJ2-2|TRBV10-3|TRBD1|few
TGTGCCATTGACAGGGGGCTGGACACCGGGGAGCTGTTTTTT
CAIDRGLDTGELFF
>TRBJ1-5|TRBV7-9|TRBD1|many
TGTGCCAGCAGCCCGACAGGGCCTGGCAATCAGCCCCAGCATTTT
CASSPTGPGNQPQHF
>TRBJ2-3|TRBV20-1|.|few
TGCAGTGCTAGAGACTGGACGACAGATACGCAGTATTTT
CSARDWTTDTQYF
>TRBJ2-7|TRBV6-5|.|few
TGTGCCAGCAGTCCTGGAGCCGGGACCCGAGAACGGGAGCAGTACTTC
CASSPGAGTREREQYF
>TRBJ2-7|TRBV14|.|many
TGTGCCAGCAGCCAAGCCCCGGACAGCTACGAGCAGTACTTC
CASSQAPDSYEQYF
>TRBJ1-1|TRBV27|TRBD1|.
TGTGCCAGCAGTTTCCGGACAGGGGGCTTTGGAAGGGAAGCTTTCTTT
CASSFRTGGFGREAFF
>TRBJ1-1|TRBV9|.|.
TGTGCCAGCAGCGTAGGAGAGACAATGAACACTGAAGCTTTCTTT
CASSVGETMNTEAFF
>TRBJ2-7|TRBV28|TRBD1|.
TGTGCCAGCACCCTCGGGACAGGATTCTACGAGCAGTACTTC
CASTLGTGFYEQYF